The 16 T cell receptor beta chains reported below all come from one sample, sequenced in a study of graft-versus-host responses after intestinal transplantation. Sequencing used immunoSEQ multiplex PCR; TCRdb keeps in-frame clones, though not all of them. The sample lists approximately 82,000 clones, 85% to 95% occurring once. No cognate antigen is known for these TCRs. This specimen consisted of unstimulated CD8+ T cells sorted from spleen or lymph node cells, obtained before transplant. The receptors derive from a human donor who was the organ donor for an intestinal transplant.

This rearrangement joins TRBV4-1 to TRBJ2-1, with TRBD2 identical over 8 bases. The CDR3 has 18 amino acids. The J segment lost 2 bases and the V segment lost 0 bases, leaving 9 bases of the junction unmatched. Germline lookup yields CDR1 MGHRA and CDR2 YSYEKL. Here the CDR3 reads CASSQDWVGGAAYNEQFF. CDR3 DNA: TGCGCCAGCAGCCAAGATTGGGTCGGGGGGGCGGCCTACAATGAGCAGTTCTTC.

The V gene is TRBV7-8, the J gene TRBJ2-5; TRBD1 agrees at 10 bases. V lost 10 bases, J lost 1 base, and 15 bases stayed unmatched. Germline CDR1 is SGHVS and CDR2 is FQNEAQ. The CDR3 runs 17 residues. The CDR3 spells CATARDRGSWGQETQYF. The CDR3 coding sequence is TGTGCCACCGCCCGGGACAGGGGAAGTTGGGGCCAAGAGACCCAGTACTTC.

The DNA for the CDR3 is TGTGCCAGCAGCTTAGATCCGGGGAATGAAAAACTGTTTTTT. Its protein product is CASSLDPGNEKLFF. The chain couples TRBV11-3 to TRBJ1-4; D unresolved. From germline, CDR1 is SGHNT and CDR2 YENEEA. The CDR3 sequence is 14 residues long. The V gene lost 0 bases and the J gene lost 5 bases, with 7 bases spanning the gap.

The chain employs TRBV27 and TRBJ2-2, with 7 bases matching TRBD1. Germline V gene lookup returns CDR1 MNHEY and CDR2 SMNVEV (reference sequence). With 6 bases clipped from V and 5 bases from J, the junction kept 3 bases outside the gene matches. The length of the CDR3 is 13 residues. This CDR3 reads CASRTQGTGELFF. CDR3 in DNA: TGTGCCAGCAGGACACAGGGGACCGGGGAGCTGTTTTTT.

This chain uses TRBV6-1 with TRBJ2-5; possibly TRBD1 for D (6 bases). Trimming cost V 6 bases and J 0 bases, with 8 bases left between them. The V gene's germline CDR1 is MNHNS and CDR2 SASEGT. This CDR3 spans 13 amino acids. In DNA form, the CDR3 reads TGTGCCAGCAGGAGGGACAACCAAGAGACCCAGTACTTC. It yields the protein CASRRDNQETQYF.

The genes are TRBV11-2 and TRBJ2-5, with 8 bases matching TRBD2. Germline-derived CDR1 and CDR2 are SGHAT and FQNNGV. The CDR3 is 14 residues long. V gave up 7 bases and J gave up 5 bases; unmatched junction bases: 9. CDR3 in amino acids: CASTPGGARETQYF. The CDR3 DNA sequence: TGTGCCAGCACCCCGGGGGGGGCGCGGGAGACCCAGTACTTC.

The rearrangement links TRBV5-1 to TRBJ1-5; a possible D gene is TRBD1 (5 bases). Germline V gene lookup returns CDR1 SGHRS and CDR2 YFSETQ. The CDR3 has 14 residues. The V end was cut by 5 bases, the J end by 3 bases, with 12 bases between. In nucleotides, the CDR3 is TGCGCCAGCAGGCGGGACGGTCACAATCAGCCCCAGCATTTT. Translated, it gives CASRRDGHNQPQHF.

The chain links TRBV4-3 to TRBJ1-2; 10 bases fit TRBD1. In germline, CDR1 is LGHNA, CDR2 YSLEER. V shed 0 bases, J shed 7 bases, and the junction held 5 bases outside the gene matches. The CDR3 covers 15 residues. The CDR3: CASSQDRGDRGGYTF. DNA of the CDR3: TGCGCCAGCAGCCAAGATCGGGGGGACAGGGGTGGCTACACCTTC.

A note on this clone: Germline is not matched at one junction end, which may reflect a read error. Other DNA sequences in this sample translate to the same CDR3. The chain links TRBV6-1 to TRBJ2-1, with 9 bases matching TRBD1. Per germline, CDR1 MNHNS and CDR2 SASEGT. CDR3 size: 15 residues. CDR3 DNA: TGTGCCAGTATCCGGGACAGGGCCTCCTACAATGAACAGTTCTTC. This sequence encodes CASIRDRASYNEQFF.

This chain uses TRBV5-5 with TRBJ2-3; the match to TRBD1 covers 8 bases. CDR1 and CDR2 (germline): SGHKS, YYEKEE (reference sequence). CDR3 length equals 14 residues. J was trimmed by 6 bases and V by 4 bases; bases with no gene match: 7. CDR3 sequence (DNA): TGTGCCAGCAGCCTCGGACAGGGTTACGATACGCAGTATTTT. This sequence encodes CASSLGQGYDTQYF.

The genes are TRBV30 and TRBJ1-6; 9 nucleotides match TRBD1. This CDR3 comprises 14 residues. CDR1 and CDR2 (germline): GTSNPN, SVGIG (reference sequence). Trimming took 4 bases from V and 7 from J; bases not matched to a gene: 5. The CDR3 spells CAWTSGTGNSPLHF. CDR3 bases: TGTGCCTGGACCTCCGGGACAGGGAATTCACCCCTCCACTTT.

The chain joins TRBV13 to TRBJ2-5; 8 bases map to TRBD1. The CDR3 is 14 amino acids. V trimming: 5 bases; J trimming: 3 bases; junction bases outside the gene matches: 5. Germline lookup yields CDR1 PRHDT and CDR2 FYEKMQ (reference sequence). CDR3 region: CASSTRTGKETQYF. The CDR3 nucleotides are TGTGCCAGCAGCACGAGGACAGGGAAAGAGACCCAGTACTTC.

This clone was counted a single time. This sequence joins TRBV18 and TRBJ2-4; 9 positions agree with TRBD1. Per germline, CDR1 KGHSH and CDR2 LQKENI. V shed 3 bases, J shed 1 base, and the junction held 16 bases outside the gene matches. The CDR3 is made up of 20 amino acids. The CDR3 DNA reads TGTGCCAGCTCACCTAGACCGGGACAGGGACCCTCTACGGCCAAAAACATTCAGTACTTC. Translated, it gives CASSPRPGQGPSTAKNIQYF.

The J gene is TRBJ2-1, the V gene TRBV28; 8 bases agree with TRBD2. CDR3 length: 15 residues. The ends lost 5 bases at V and 8 bases at J; junction bases unmatched: 11. Germline CDR1 MDHEN, CDR2 SYDVKM. CDR3 nucleotide sequence: TGTGCCAGCAGTCCCGGGACTAGTAGCCGGGATGAGCAGTTCTTC. Translating it yields CASSPGTSSRDEQFF.

This clone was counted only a few times. V usage is TRBV9 and J usage is TRBJ2-1; D ambiguous. Germline loops: CDR1 SGDLS, CDR2 YYNGEE. V lost 4 bases to trimming and J lost 8 bases, with 13 bases between them. The CDR3 spans 13 residues. The CDR3 sequence: CASSSVTAHEQFF. The CDR3 DNA reads TGTGCCAGCAGCTCAGTAACAGCTCATGAGCAGTTCTTC. Supplemented by reference TRBV9 and TRBJ2-1, the full variable domain reads DSGVTQTPKHLITATGQRVTLRCSPRSGDLSVYWYQQSLDQGLQFLIQYYNGEERAKGNILERFSAQQFPDLHSELNLSSLELGDSALYFCASSSVTAHEQFFGPGTRLTVL.

J is TRBJ2-5 and V is TRBV4-3; D unclear. Trimming stripped 4 bases from V and 1 base from J, with 13 bases between. Germline V CDR1 and CDR2: LGHNA, YSLEER. The CDR3 is 15 residues long. CDR3 sequence: CASSRITGSQETQYF. In DNA form, the CDR3 reads TGCGCCAGCAGCCGCATAACCGGGTCCCAAGAGACCCAGTACTTC.